The 32 T cell receptor beta chains presented below share a single source sample, sequenced in a study of CD8+ T cells in alopecia areata. cDNA reverse transcribed from extracted RNA served as the sequencing template. Here immunoSEQ multiplex PCR was the method, and the copy in TCRdb shows in-frame clones only, minus some. Counted here are roughly 170,000 clones, 50% to 60% occurring once; the ten biggest clones make up roughly 15%. Sequencing was performed on CD4+ T cells sorted from blood, taken at week 0. These receptors came from a human donor with alopecia areata.

The chain has TRBV4-2 and TRBJ2-1, with D tentatively TRBD1 (5 bases). Germline V gene lookup returns CDR1 LGHNA and CDR2 YNFKEQ. The V gene lost 4 bases and the J gene lost 4 bases, with 14 bases spanning the gap. CDR3 size: 15 residues. CDR3 sequence (DNA): TGTGCCAGCAGCCGGGATCTGGGGCATTACAATGAGCAGTTCTTC. Protein: CASSRDLGHYNEQFF.

CDR3 sequence: CSVEDSGTDTQYF. The DNA of the CDR3 is TGCAGCGTTGAGGATAGCGGCACAGATACGCAGTATTTT. The chain joins TRBV29-1 to TRBJ2-3, with D maybe TRBD2 (5 bases). Trimming shortened V by 3 bases and J by 1 base, and 8 bases separated the two germline ends. Looked up from germline, CDR1 is SQVTM and CDR2 is ANQGSEA. The CDR3 covers 13 residues.

In DNA, the CDR3 is TGTGCCTGGAGTATAACAGGGGGGGGTCGTCATACGCAGTATTTT. Translated: CAWSITGGGRHTQYF. The J gene is TRBJ2-3, the V gene TRBV30; TRBD1 might be the D (8 bases). The CDR3 has 15 residues. Trimming removed 2 bases at V and 7 bases at J, with 19 bases between. Germline V CDR1 and CDR2: GTSNPN, SVGIG (reference sequence).

This clone was picked up one time. CDR3 nucleotides: TGTGCCAGCTCTCTGACCCGCAACTACGAGCAGTACTTC. Protein sequence: CASSLTRNYEQYF. The chain has TRBV6-5 and TRBJ2-7, with no clear D. This CDR3 has 13 amino acids. The germline V gene encodes CDR1 MNHEY and CDR2 SVGAGI. Trimming took off 8 bases at V and 3 bases at J, with 14 bases between the two ends.

This clone was counted only a few times. V usage is TRBV29-1 and J usage is TRBJ1-2; TRBD1 aligns across 7 bases. CDR1 is SQVTM, CDR2 ANQGSEA, per germline. There are 14 residues in the CDR3. J was trimmed by 5 bases and V by 4 bases; bases with no gene match: 10. DNA for the CDR3: TGCAGCGTTGGGAGTTGGTGGGGACAGTATGGCTACACCTTC. As protein: CSVGSWWGQYGYTF.

The rearrangement joins TRBV5-1 to TRBJ2-5, with TRBD2 identical over 13 bases. Germline lookup yields CDR1 SGHRS and CDR2 YFSETQ. The length of the CDR3 is 14 residues. Unmatched junction bases numbered 1, after V lost 3 bases and J lost 5 bases. CDR3 amino acids: CASSSGLAGETQYF. CDR3 DNA sequence: TGCGCCAGCAGCTCGGGACTAGCGGGGGAGACCCAGTACTTC.

J is TRBJ1-1 and V is TRBV18, with D hard to call. Trimming took off 3 bases at V and 0 bases at J, with 14 bases between the two ends. This CDR3 is built from 16 residues. CDR1 is KGHSH and CDR2 is LQKENI in the germline V gene. The CDR3 reads CASSPIQAVMNTEAFF. Written as DNA, the CDR3 is TGTGCCAGCTCACCCATTCAGGCGGTAATGAACACTGAAGCTTTCTTT.

V is TRBV5-8 and J is TRBJ1-1; D remains unclear. This CDR3 contains 14 residues. In germline, CDR1 is SGHTS, CDR2 YDEGEE. V was trimmed by 9 bases and J by 1 base, leaving 16 bases between them. Written as DNA, the CDR3 is TGTGCCACCCCCCAGTACTACAGGAACACTGAAGCTTTCTTT. Translating it yields CATPQYYRNTEAFF.

There are a few counts of this clone. The chain carries TRBV29-1 and TRBJ2-7, with D possibly TRBD2 on 5 matching bases. The CDR3 has 13 residues. Germline-derived CDR1 and CDR2 are SQVTM and ANQGSEA. Trimming removed 4 bases at V and 6 bases at J, with 16 bases between. The CDR3 nucleotides are TGCAGCGTTGCGGCCCCGCTACGGGGCGAGCAGTACTTC. Translation gives CSVAAPLRGEQYF.

The gene calls are TRBV6-5 and TRBJ2-2; D not certain. Between the trimmed V and J ends, which lost 0 bases and 2 bases, there was a span of 10 bases. Germline assignment: CDR1 MNHEY and CDR2 SVGAGI. CDR3 length: 16 amino acids. The CDR3 nucleotides are TGTGCCAGCAGTTACTCAATCCAGCTAAACACCGGGGAGCTGTTTTTT. Protein: CASSYSIQLNTGELFF.

This clone showed up just a few times. The rearrangement joins TRBV28 to TRBJ2-7; a weak D match, TRBD2 (6 bases). CDR3 length: 12 amino acids. Germline loops: CDR1 MDHEN, CDR2 SYDVKM. V shed 10 bases and J shed 4 bases, with 14 bases lying between them. In DNA form, the CDR3 reads TGTGCCACCCAGATCGCGGGGTACGAGCAGTACTTC. As protein: CATQIAGYEQYF.

This chain uses TRBV7-2 with TRBJ1-6; TRBD1 matches at 10 bases. The CDR3 length is 15 residues. V lost 3 bases to trimming and J lost 10 bases; unmatched junction nucleotides: 6. Germline V gene lookup returns CDR1 SGHTA and CDR2 FQGNSA. The CDR3 bases are TGTGCCAGCAGCTTTAGGGACAGGGGTGGGTCACCCCTCCACTTT. This codes for CASSFRDRGGSPLHF. Full variable domain (missing parts from reference TRBV7-2 and TRBJ1-6): GAGVSQSPSNKVTEKGKDVELRCDPISGHTALYWYRQSLGQGLEFLIYFQGNSAPDKSGLPSDRFSAERTGGSVSTLTIQRTQQEDSAVYLCASSFRDRGGSPLHFGNGTRLTVT.

CDR3 DNA sequence: TGCGCCAGCACCTCCGGTGGGTGGGGAGGTGAGCAGTTCTTC. It is translated as CASTSGGWGGEQFF. The V call is TRBV5-1, the J call TRBJ2-1; D is possibly TRBD2 (6 bases). Trimming removed 6 bases from V and 9 bases from J, with 19 bases in between. Germline V lookup: CDR1 SGHRS, CDR2 YFSETQ. The CDR3 is 14 residues long.

In this sample, this clone turned up once. V is TRBV6-6 and J is TRBJ2-5; 7 bases are shared with TRBD1. CDR1 MNHNY and CDR2 SVGAGI come from the germline V gene (reference sequence). This CDR3 region has 15 residues. V lost 6 bases to trimming and J lost 2 bases; unmatched junction nucleotides: 9. The CDR3 loop reads CASRPPRDRQETQYF. The DNA of the CDR3 is TGTGCCAGCAGGCCACCCCGGGACAGACAAGAGACCCAGTACTTC.

The J gene is TRBJ2-5, the V gene TRBV13; weak D call: TRBD1 (6 bases). Germline V gene data show CDR1 as PRHDT and CDR2 as FYEKMQ (reference sequence). The V end was cut by 5 bases, the J end by 3 bases, with 13 bases between. The CDR3 has 14 residues. CDR3 in DNA: TGTGCCAGCAGCATAGACAGGCTCGAAGAGACCCAGTACTTC. Translated: CASSIDRLEETQYF.

Here the CDR3 reads CASSKDRNYGYTF. CDR3 in DNA: TGTGCCAGCAGCAAGGACAGGAACTATGGCTACACCTTC. This chain connects TRBV6-5 to TRBJ1-2; 7 nucleotides align to TRBD1. Germline lookup yields CDR1 MNHEY and CDR2 SVGAGI. This CDR3 contains 13 residues. The V gene end was trimmed by 6 bases and the J gene end by 2 bases; junction bases not matched to a gene: 3.

This clone was observed many times. Different DNA sequences within this sample yield the same CDR3. J is TRBJ2-3 and V is TRBV29-1, with 9 bases identical to TRBD2. V was clipped by 5 bases and J by 1 base; unmatched bases: 1. This CDR3 is built from 13 residues. Germline assignment: CDR1 SQVTM and CDR2 ANQGSEA. The CDR3 spells CSVQRGGTDTQYF. In nucleotides, the CDR3 is TGCAGCGTTCAGCGGGGGGGCACAGATACGCAGTATTTT.

The chain has TRBV30 and TRBJ1-1; the D gene is possibly TRBD1 (5 bases). Trimming pared 4 bases from V and 5 bases from J, leaving 11 bases between. CDR1 and CDR2 from the germline V gene are GTSNPN and SVGIG (reference sequence). The CDR3 extends over 12 amino acids. This CDR3 reads CAWNQGWTEAFF. CDR3 bases: TGTGCCTGGAATCAGGGTTGGACTGAAGCTTTCTTT.

This clone was seen a handful of times. The chain employs TRBV2 and TRBJ2-3; D not certain. The CDR3 spans 14 residues. Trimming took 3 bases from V and 4 from J, leaving 11 bases between them. In germline, CDR1 is SNHLY, CDR2 FYNNEI. CDR3 nucleotides: TGTGCCAGCAGTGAGGTCCACGGCTCAGATACGCAGTATTTT. Encoded protein: CASSEVHGSDTQYF.

The chain recombines TRBV14 with TRBJ1-1; 7 bases match TRBD1. This CDR3 spans 17 amino acids. The germline gives CDR1 SGHDN, CDR2 FVKESK. Trimming at V came to 1 base and at J to 1 base, leaving 9 bases not matched to a gene. This chain's CDR3 is CASSQVQQGETNTEAFF. CDR3 sequence (DNA): TGTGCCAGCAGCCAAGTTCAGCAGGGGGAAACGAACACTGAAGCTTTCTTT.

The genes are TRBV5-1 and TRBJ1-1, with TRBD1 as a possible D gene (5 bases). Trimming cost V 4 bases and J 4 bases, with 11 bases left between them. The CDR3 length is 13 residues. Germline V gene lookup returns CDR1 SGHRS and CDR2 YFSETQ. The CDR3 coding sequence is TGCGCCAGCAGCGCAAAAAGGGGCACTGAAGCTTTCTTT. It yields the protein CASSAKRGTEAFF.

The rearrangement joins TRBV12-5 to TRBJ1-1, with D unresolved. V gave up 0 bases and J gave up 4 bases, with 3 bases separating them. There are 12 residues in the CDR3. Germline CDR1 LGHNT, CDR2 FRNRAP. The CDR3 reads CASGLVGTEAFF. The CDR3 DNA is TGTGCTAGTGGTTTGGTAGGCACTGAAGCTTTCTTT.

In this sample, this clone turned up a few times. This rearrangement joins TRBV29-1 to TRBJ2-2, with D perhaps being TRBD1 or TRBD2 (6 bases each). Trimming removed 6 bases from V and 4 bases from J, with 15 bases in between. The CDR3 spans 14 residues. Per germline, CDR1 SQVTM and CDR2 ANQGSEA. The CDR3 region is CSVDRGHTTGELFF. For the CDR3, the DNA is TGCAGCGTGGACCGGGGGCATACCACCGGGGAGCTGTTTTTT.

The CDR3 DNA is TGCAGCGTTGAAGATTGGAGGGGCCCTTCCAATGAGCAGTTCTTC. It yields the protein CSVEDWRGPSNEQFF. This chain uses TRBV29-1 with TRBJ2-1, with D perhaps matching TRBD2 (6 bases). The CDR3 sequence is 15 residues long. Germline lookup yields CDR1 SQVTM and CDR2 ANQGSEA. Trimming took off 0 bases at V and 6 bases at J, with 15 bases between the two ends.

This clone has just a few counts. The V call is TRBV7-2, the J call TRBJ2-5, with D possibly TRBD2 on 6 matching bases. The V end lost 1 base, the J end lost 5 bases, and 14 bases lay between the germline ends. Germline CDR1 reads SGHTA; CDR2 reads FQGNSA. CDR3 length: 15 amino acids. The CDR3 sequence: CASSLGTGGSETQYF. As DNA, the CDR3 is TGTGCCAGCAGCTTAGGAACCGGGGGATCGGAGACCCAGTACTTC.

This clone was observed once. This rearrangement joins TRBV18 to TRBJ2-5; TRBD1 agrees at 9 bases. In germline, CDR1 is KGHSH, CDR2 LQKENI. The CDR3 runs 16 residues. V dropped 0 bases and J dropped 6; count of bases not matched to a gene: 8. CDR3 protein: CASSPPLGQGHQTQYF. CDR3 coding DNA: TGTGCCAGCTCACCACCTCTCGGACAGGGGCATCAGACCCAGTACTTC.

The chain has TRBV2 and TRBJ2-3, with 7 positions matching TRBD2. Germline assignment: CDR1 SNHLY and CDR2 FYNNEI. This CDR3 region has 15 residues. Losses at the gene ends were 6 bases for V and 2 bases for J; bases not matched to a gene: 8. Written as DNA, the CDR3 is TGTGCCAGCAGGAGGCCCAGCGGGAACACAGATACGCAGTATTTT. It translates to CASRRPSGNTDTQYF.

Comment on this clone: Other DNA sequences in the sample encode the same CDR3. The chain employs TRBV4-2 and TRBJ2-5; 7 nucleotides agree with TRBD2. The CDR3 extends over 16 amino acids. Germline loops: CDR1 LGHNA, CDR2 YNFKEQ. V lost 4 bases and J lost 0; bases outside the gene matches: 8. The CDR3 sequence: CASSPLGGVNQETQYF. Here the CDR3 DNA reads TGTGCCAGCAGCCCTTTGGGGGGGGTGAACCAAGAGACCCAGTACTTC.

The chain is built from TRBV7-9 and TRBJ2-2; weak D call: TRBD2 (5 bases). Trimming removed 5 bases at V and 0 bases at J, with 7 bases between. The CDR3 runs to 14 residues. Germline values: CDR1 SEHNR, CDR2 FQNEAQ (reference sequence). In DNA form, the CDR3 reads TGTGCCAGCAGCACGGGGACGAACACCGGGGAGCTGTTTTTT. Its translation: CASSTGTNTGELFF.

The V call is TRBV7-9, the J call TRBJ1-5; D is unclear. This CDR3 region has 17 residues. The germline gives CDR1 SEHNR, CDR2 FQNEAQ (reference sequence). Between the trimmed V and J ends, which lost 1 base and 6 bases, there was a span of 19 bases. Written as DNA, the CDR3 is TGTGCCAGCAGCTTAGACGTCGCCGGGAAGCGGGGTCAGCCCCAGCATTTT. Amino acid sequence: CASSLDVAGKRGQPQHF.

The J gene is TRBJ2-7, the V gene TRBV7-2, with a weak D call TRBD1 (5 bases). The CDR3 extends over 14 amino acids. V was clipped by 3 bases and J by 3 bases, with 12 bases between them. CDR1 is SGHTA and CDR2 is FQGNSA in the germline V gene. This CDR3 is CASSFQGTNYEQYF. CDR3 nucleotides: TGTGCCAGCAGCTTCCAGGGAACCAACTACGAGCAGTACTTC.

This chain uses TRBV18 with TRBJ2-1; TRBD1 aligns across 7 bases. The germline V gene has CDR1 KGHSH and CDR2 LQKENI. The CDR3 consists of 13 residues. J lost 12 bases, V lost 4 bases, and 9 bases had no gene match. CDR3 region: CASSLPGTEMQFF. The CDR3 coding sequence is TGTGCCAGCTCACTGCCAGGGACAGAGATGCAGTTCTTC.